This T cell receptor (beta chain) was identified during a study of T cell repertoires in cytomegalovirus infection. Overall study context: The authors relied on CMV epitopes, both recently identified HLA-C-restricted and well-studied HLA-B-restricted. Study outcomes and limitations: The ex vivo response was dominated by HLA-C-restricted CMV-specific TCR beta clonotypes. Frequencies of public TCR beta families were cumulated, and this identified carriers of CMV plus the relevant HLA.

The CDR3 totals 14 residues. Between the trimmed V and J ends, which lost 5 bases and 7 bases, there was a span of 15 bases. The germline V gene has CDR1 SGHTA and CDR2 FQGNSA. MiXCR was run by TCRdb on the reads, yielding one entry per CDR3 protein. The table shows 640,000 or so distinct CDR3 sequences, with about 30% occurring only once. This clonotype was observed many times. The antigen remains undetermined. Source: cultured PBMCs, taken from culture after CMV antigen stimulation. The chain is built from TRBV7-2 and TRBJ2-4, with D maybe TRBD2 (6 bases). This TCR came from a human donor in good health (CMV status not recorded). Some clones in this sample may be carry-over from other donors' samples. CDR3: CASSPGGPRNIQYF. DNA of the CDR3: TGTGCCAGCAGCCCCGGGGGACCGAGGAACATTCAGTACTTC.